This TCR beta chain was sequenced in a study of T cells in localized non-small cell lung cancer. Regarding the study as a whole: With higher T cell density in blood came longer overall survival. Since sequencing was restricted to only one region of the tumor, intratumor heterogeneity remains a possibility. Adjacent lung held a median around 60 of the top 100 tumor clones. Measurement of T cell clonality placed uninvolved adjacent lung highest, above the level in tumor.

Some clones are missing from TCRdb's copy, which holds only in-frame ones; the method was immunoSEQ multiplex PCR. The data show around 7,500 clones, with 90% to 95% seen just once and under 3% held by the top ten. CDR3 length: 13 amino acids. Looked up from germline, CDR1 is LNHDA and CDR2 is SQIVND (reference sequence). The germline V and J ends were trimmed by 0 bases and 5 bases, with 4 bases remaining between them. This clone was counted between two and nine times. Its antigen remains unknown. This receptor was obtained from a woman aged 35 to 70 with stage I lung adenocarcinoma. The V gene is TRBV19, the J gene TRBJ2-2; D ambiguous. Sequences were derived from peripheral blood, sampled before any cancer treatment. CDR3 region: CASSIDRTGELFF. The CDR3 nucleotides are TGTGCCAGTAGTATAGACCGGACCGGGGAGCTGTTTTTT.